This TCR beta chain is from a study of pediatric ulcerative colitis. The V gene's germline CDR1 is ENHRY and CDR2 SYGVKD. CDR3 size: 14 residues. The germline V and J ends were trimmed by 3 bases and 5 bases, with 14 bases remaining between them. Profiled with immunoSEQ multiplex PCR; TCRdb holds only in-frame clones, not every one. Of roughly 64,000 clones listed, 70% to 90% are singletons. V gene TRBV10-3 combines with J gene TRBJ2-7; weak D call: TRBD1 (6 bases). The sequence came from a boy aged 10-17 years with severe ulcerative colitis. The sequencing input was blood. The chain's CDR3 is CAISDLGASDEQYF. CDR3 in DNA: TGTGCCATCAGTGACCTGGGGGCTTCCGACGAGCAGTACTTC.